This entry is about one T cell receptor (beta chain). The antigen is not known. The DNA ends 3 residues before the CDR3 does, and the rest of the CDR3 is filled in from the germline J gene. The sample is drawn from a study of Tregs in tolerant kidney transplant recipients. Whole-study results and caveats: Antigen-driven expansion was suggested because donor-specific Tregs expanded more than all Tregs in tolerant patients. For some patients, primers changed over time, blocking nucleotide-level comparison. Expanding Tregs on activated donor B cells appeared to best identify donor-specific TCRbeta clones.

Sequencing was performed with immunoSEQ multiplex PCR; in TCRdb, only in-frame clones are kept and a portion is missing. The listing contains 50,000 to 65,000 clones. V was clipped by 6 bases and J by 5 bases, with 19 bases between them. Germline CDR1 is DFQATT and CDR2 is SNEGSKA (reference sequence). The CDR3 is made up of 14 amino acids. This specimen was CD4+ T cells from blood, taken before the transplant. The chain uses TRBV20-1 and TRBJ1-2; perhaps TRBD1 as D (6 bases). The TCR comes from a human donor who received a combined kidney and bone marrow transplant. The chain's CDR3 is CSASLGGPLYGYTF. The CDR3 bases that were read are TGCAGTGCCAGCCTCGGGGGGCCCCTGTATGGC.